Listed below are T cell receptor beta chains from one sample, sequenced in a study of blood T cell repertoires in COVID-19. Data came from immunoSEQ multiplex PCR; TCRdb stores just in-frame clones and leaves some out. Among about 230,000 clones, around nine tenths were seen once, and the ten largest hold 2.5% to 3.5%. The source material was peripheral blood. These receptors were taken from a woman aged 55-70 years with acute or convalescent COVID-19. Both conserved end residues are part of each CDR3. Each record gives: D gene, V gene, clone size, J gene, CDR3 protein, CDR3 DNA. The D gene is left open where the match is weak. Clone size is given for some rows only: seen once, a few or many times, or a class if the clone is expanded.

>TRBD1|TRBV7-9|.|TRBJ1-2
CASSLALGQGGYGYTF
TGTGCCAGCAGCTTAGCGCTCGGACAGGGCGGCTATGGCTACACCTTC
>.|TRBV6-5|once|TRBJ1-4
CASSTGHEKLFF
TGTGCCAGCAGCACAGGGCACGAAAAACTGTTTTTT
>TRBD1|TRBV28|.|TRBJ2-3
CASSLLQGASGLADTQYF
TGTGCCAGCAGTTTATTGCAGGGGGCCTCTGGTTTGGCAGATACGCAGTATTTT
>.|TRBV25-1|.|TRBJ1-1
CASSEWRLQGNTEAFF
TGTGCCAGCAGTGAATGGCGGCTTCAGGGGAACACTGAAGCTTTCTTT
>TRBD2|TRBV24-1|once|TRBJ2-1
CATSSQGSGRNEQFF
TGTGCCACCAGTTCCCAGGGTAGCGGGAGGAATGAGCAGTTCTTC
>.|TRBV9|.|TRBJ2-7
CASSSGTLLEQYF
TGTGCCAGCAGCTCCGGGACACTGCTCGAGCAGTACTTC
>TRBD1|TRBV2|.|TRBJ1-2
CASRVGQGALYGYTF
TGTGCCAGCAGGGTGGGACAGGGGGCACTTTATGGCTACACCTTC
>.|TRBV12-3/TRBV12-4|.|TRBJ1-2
CASTAGPGGGYTF
TGTGCCAGCACGGCAGGGCCTGGCGGAGGCTACACCTTC
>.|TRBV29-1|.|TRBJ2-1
CSVGPPRGNEQFF
TGCAGCGTTGGCCCCCCACGAGGCAATGAGCAGTTCTTC
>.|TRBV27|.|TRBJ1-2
CASSSTDRLYYGYTF
TGTGCCAGCAGTTCGACTGACAGACTCTATTATGGCTACACCTTC
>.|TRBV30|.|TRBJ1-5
CAWSVSGLGQPQHF
TGTGCCTGGAGTGTCAGCGGGTTAGGTCAGCCCCAGCATTTT